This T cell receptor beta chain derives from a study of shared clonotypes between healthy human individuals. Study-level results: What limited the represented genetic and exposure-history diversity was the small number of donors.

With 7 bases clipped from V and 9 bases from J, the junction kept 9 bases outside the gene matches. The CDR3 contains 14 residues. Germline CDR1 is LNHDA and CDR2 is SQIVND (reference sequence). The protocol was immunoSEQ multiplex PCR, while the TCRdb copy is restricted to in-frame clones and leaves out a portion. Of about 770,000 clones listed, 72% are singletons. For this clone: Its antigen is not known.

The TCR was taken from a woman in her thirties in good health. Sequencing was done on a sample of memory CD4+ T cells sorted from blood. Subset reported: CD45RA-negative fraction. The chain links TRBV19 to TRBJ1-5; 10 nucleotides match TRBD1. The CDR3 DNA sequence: TGTGCCAGTATGGGGACAGGGGCCGCAGGGCCCCAGCATTTT. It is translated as CASMGTGAAGPQHF. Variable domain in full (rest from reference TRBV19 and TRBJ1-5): DGGITQSPKYLFRKEGQNVTLSCEQNLNHDAMYWYRQDPGQGLRLIYYSQIVNDFQKGDIAEGYSVSREKKESFPLTVTSAQKNPTAFYLCASMGTGAAGPQHFGDGTRLSIL.